The 22 T cell receptor beta chains reported below all come from one sample, sequenced in a study of T cells in Graves' hyperthyroidism and ophthalmopathy. The TCR beta CDR3 regions underwent amplification using RNA transcripts as the source. Researchers ran a first-round RT-PCR on the TCR CDR3 using the HTBI primer set. One entry per CDR3 protein, called by TCRdb with MiXCR from the multiplex PCR reads. The sample contains about 610,000 distinct CDR3 sequences, about 15% of which appear only once. Sequencing was performed on blood. These receptor sequences come from a woman in her thirties or forties with Graves' ophthalmopathy.

Many counts were recorded for this clonotype. The chain employs TRBV27 and TRBJ1-1; D call uncertain. The V end lost 6 bases, the J end lost 4 bases, and 15 bases lay between the germline ends. CDR1 and CDR2 from the germline V gene are MNHEY and SMNVEV (reference sequence). The CDR3 consists of 14 residues. DNA of the CDR3: TGTGCCAGCAGCTTCGAATGGCGAAGCACTGAAGCTTTCTTT. Protein: CASSFEWRSTEAFF.

This clonotype was observed many times. The genes are TRBV6-2 or TRBV6-3 and TRBJ2-7; D gene unclear. The germline V gene encodes CDR1 MNHEY and CDR2 SVGEGT. Trimming took off 5 bases at V and 2 bases at J, with 10 bases between the two ends. The CDR3 contains 13 residues. The DNA for the CDR3 is TGTGCCAGCAGTGCGATCATTACCTACGAGCAGTACTTC. This sequence encodes CASSAIITYEQYF.

This clonotype was counted many times. The chain employs TRBV28 and TRBJ2-7, with TRBD2 matching 11 bases. The CDR3 is 14 residues long. Germline loops: CDR1 MDHEN, CDR2 SYDVKM. J was trimmed by 3 bases and V by 8 bases; bases with no gene match: 6. The CDR3 spells CASLSGRASYEQYF. In DNA, the CDR3 is TGTGCCAGCCTTAGCGGGAGGGCAAGCTACGAGCAGTACTTC.

V gene TRBV6-2 or TRBV6-3 combines with J gene TRBJ1-2; D is perhaps TRBD1 (6 bases). Per germline, CDR1 MNHEY and CDR2 SVGEGT. The CDR3 contains 16 residues. Trimming took 5 bases from V and 6 from J, leaving 22 bases between them. In DNA, the CDR3 is TGTGCCAGCAGTGACATTGCACAGGGTGAGAGGAATGGCTACACCTTC. This codes for CASSDIAQGERNGYTF.

The CDR3 here is CASSPFPTGKRAFF. The DNA of the CDR3 is TGTGCCAGCAGTCCATTCCCGACAGGGAAAAGAGCTTTCTTT. The chain carries TRBV28 and TRBJ1-1; the match to TRBD1 covers 7 bases. The germline gives CDR1 MDHEN, CDR2 SYDVKM. The CDR3 runs 14 residues. The V and J ends lost 5 bases and 10 bases, in that order; junction bases with no gene match: 13.

This clonotype was counted many times. The chain employs TRBV11-1 and TRBJ2-4, with 9 bases lining up with TRBD1. V lost 3 bases, J lost 10 bases, and 10 bases stayed unmatched. The CDR3 length is 15 residues. The germline gives CDR1 SGHAT, CDR2 FQDESV (reference sequence). The CDR3: CASSLGPGTGTIQYF. DNA of the CDR3: TGTGCCAGCAGCTTGGGGCCCGGGACAGGGACAATTCAGTACTTC.

The chain couples TRBV12-3 or TRBV12-4 to TRBJ2-1, with 7 bases identical to TRBD2. The CDR3 is 13 residues long. The V gene end was trimmed by 1 base and the J gene end by 9 bases; junction bases not matched to a gene: 3. DNA for the CDR3: TGTGCCAGCAGTTTAGGGCTAGCGGTTGAGCAGTTCTTC. This translates into CASSLGLAVEQFF.

This clonotype was seen repeatedly, ten times or more. The rearrangement joins TRBV5-1 to TRBJ1-1; D is uncertain. The CDR3 contains 14 residues. Germline V lookup: CDR1 SGHRS, CDR2 YFSETQ. V was shortened by 6 bases and J by 1 base, with 13 bases between the two germline ends. CDR3: CASTQTPTNTEAFF. The CDR3, as DNA: TGCGCCAGCACTCAGACACCAACGAACACTGAAGCTTTCTTT.

The chain combines TRBV12-3 or TRBV12-4 with TRBJ2-5; 9 bases line up with TRBD1. V lost 2 bases and J lost 2; bases outside the gene matches: 9. The CDR3 loop spans 17 amino acids. CDR3: CASSLTPPGTGQETQYF. The CDR3 nucleotides are TGTGCCAGCAGTTTAACCCCTCCTGGGACAGGGCAAGAGACCCAGTACTTC.

This clonotype was seen at least ten times. The chain joins TRBV6-5 to TRBJ2-7; maybe TRBD2 (5 bases). Germline V lookup: CDR1 MNHEY, CDR2 SVGAGI. This CDR3 is built from 15 residues. V lost 2 bases to trimming and J lost 1 base, with 12 bases between them. The CDR3 bases are TGTGCCAGCAGTTACAAGGAACGGGGTTCCTACGAGCAGTACTTC. Encoded protein: CASSYKERGSYEQYF.

The V call is TRBV7-6, the J call TRBJ2-7, with 10 positions matching TRBD2. V dropped 5 bases and J dropped 2; count of bases not matched to a gene: 9. This CDR3 has 16 amino acids. CDR1 and CDR2 from the germline V gene are SGHVS and FNYEAQ. CDR3 DNA sequence: TGTGCCAGCAGCCCCGCTTGGCTAGCGGGAGCCTACGAGCAGTACTTC. This encodes CASSPAWLAGAYEQYF.

This clonotype occurred a few times. The rearrangement uses TRBV4-3 and TRBJ1-2; D may be TRBD1 (5 bases). The CDR3 loop spans 14 amino acids. CDR1 is LGHNA and CDR2 is YSLEER in the germline V gene. Trimming took 0 bases from V and 8 from J, leaving 13 bases between them. In DNA form, the CDR3 reads TGCGCCAGCAGCCAAGAGGGGGAGGCGCAGGGCTACACCTTC. It is translated as CASSQEGEAQGYTF.

Ten or more counts support this clonotype. V usage is TRBV6-5 and J usage is TRBJ1-2; the D is unclear. V was trimmed by 0 bases and J by 1 base, leaving 9 bases between them. This CDR3 contains 15 residues. Germline CDR1 reads MNHEY; CDR2 reads SVGAGI. The CDR3 here is CASSYSGGRNYGYTF. The DNA of the CDR3 is TGTGCCAGCAGTTACTCGGGAGGACGTAACTATGGCTACACCTTC.

This clonotype was recorded at least ten times. At one end the junction does not follow the germline gene, possibly because of a read error. This chain uses TRBV7-7 with TRBJ1-5, with unresolved D. Per germline, CDR1 SSHAT and CDR2 FNYEAQ (reference sequence). The CDR3 sequence is 11 residues long. The DNA for the CDR3 is TGTGCTAGCAGCTTTTGCCTGCCCCAGCATTTT. This codes for CASSFCLPQHF.

This clonotype was picked up many times. The chain uses TRBV28 and TRBJ2-7, with 7 bases fitting TRBD1. The trim removed 4 bases at V and 5 bases at J, leaving 11 bases unmatched. Germline values: CDR1 MDHEN, CDR2 SYDVKM. This CDR3 region has 15 residues. CDR3 protein: CASSSRDRLLDEQYF. The CDR3 bases are TGTGCCAGCAGTTCCCGGGACAGATTGCTCGACGAGCAGTACTTC.

The chain joins TRBV18 to TRBJ2-7; TRBD1 matches at 7 bases. The junction had 7 bases not matched to a gene; V was cut back by 5 bases and J by 0 bases. This CDR3 contains 15 residues. CDR1 KGHSH and CDR2 LQKENI come from the germline V gene. The CDR3 spells CASSGTAKSSYEQYF. For the CDR3, the DNA is TGTGCCAGCTCAGGGACAGCTAAAAGCTCCTACGAGCAGTACTTC.

The chain has TRBV30 and TRBJ2-3; no firm D call. The CDR3 covers 13 residues. Germline CDR1 is GTSNPN and CDR2 is SVGIG (reference sequence). V dropped 4 bases and J dropped 4 bases, with 12 bases sitting between them. The CDR3 spells CAWISRLSDTQYF. As DNA, the CDR3 is TGTGCCTGGATATCACGATTGTCAGATACGCAGTATTTT.

Ten or more counts support this clonotype. J is TRBJ1-5 and V is TRBV12-3 or TRBV12-4; maybe TRBD1 (6 bases). This CDR3 contains 15 residues. Between the trimmed V and J ends, which lost 3 bases and 6 bases, there was a span of 15 bases. CDR3 amino acids: CASSLSRGKVQPQHF. In DNA form, the CDR3 reads TGTGCCAGCAGTTTGTCTAGGGGGAAGGTTCAGCCCCAGCATTTT.

This clonotype was counted at least ten times. This chain joins TRBV28 and TRBJ1-2; a possible D gene is TRBD1 (5 bases). Germline V CDR1 and CDR2: MDHEN, SYDVKM. Trimming left V 3 bases short and J 0 bases short, with 14 bases between. CDR3 length: 16 amino acids. Here the CDR3 DNA reads TGTGCCAGCAGTTTCACCTTGGTAGGGGCTAACTATGGCTACACCTTC. Translating it yields CASSFTLVGANYGYTF.

This clonotype has ten or more counts. CDR3 sequence reads: CASQEGVDTEAFF. In DNA form, the CDR3 reads TGTGCCAGCCAGGAGGGGGTAGACACTGAAGCTTTCTTT. The chain uses TRBV28 and TRBJ1-1; D might be TRBD1 (6 bases). This CDR3 has 13 residues. With 8 bases removed from V and 3 bases from J, the gap between germline ends came to 13 bases. Germline V gives CDR1 MDHEN, CDR2 SYDVKM.

This clonotype was detected many times. This rearrangement joins TRBV11-2 to TRBJ2-7, with 8 nucleotides matching TRBD2. This CDR3 has 16 amino acids. CDR1 is SGHAT, CDR2 FQNNGV, per germline. Unmatched junction bases numbered 9, after V lost 5 bases and J lost 0 bases. CDR3: CASSLQHGGGSYEQYF. The CDR3 nucleotides read TGTGCCAGCAGCCTACAGCACGGGGGGGGCTCCTACGAGCAGTACTTC.

At least ten counts were recorded for this clonotype. The gene calls are TRBV6-5 and TRBJ2-7, with 9 bases that match TRBD1. The CDR3 consists of 13 residues. Per the germline V gene, CDR1 is MNHEY and CDR2 is SVGAGI. Trimming at V came to 5 bases and at J to 7 bases, leaving 6 bases not matched to a gene. This chain's CDR3 is CASSNRGRNEQYF. DNA for the CDR3: TGTGCCAGCAGTAACAGGGGGCGGAATGAGCAGTACTTC.